This T cell receptor (beta chain) was captured by sequencing in a study of T cell responses to AZD1222 COVID-19 vaccine. Using immunoSEQ multiplex PCR, the repertoire was profiled, and TCRdb retains in-frame clones only, with some absent. Among some 170,000 clones listed, about 89% were seen once. The V and J ends lost 1 base and 3 bases, in that order; junction bases with no gene match: 11. Germline assignment: CDR1 LGHNA and CDR2 YNFKEQ. The CDR3 extends over 18 amino acids. The V gene is TRBV4-2, the J gene TRBJ2-3; 9 bases align to TRBD2. The source was peripheral blood, collected on day 0 of AZD1222 vaccination. This TCR was recovered from an adult in good health. In DNA form, the CDR3 reads TGTGCCAGCAGCCAAGCTGGGACTAGCATAGTTAGTACAGATACGCAGTATTTT. Translated: CASSQAGTSIVSTDTQYF.